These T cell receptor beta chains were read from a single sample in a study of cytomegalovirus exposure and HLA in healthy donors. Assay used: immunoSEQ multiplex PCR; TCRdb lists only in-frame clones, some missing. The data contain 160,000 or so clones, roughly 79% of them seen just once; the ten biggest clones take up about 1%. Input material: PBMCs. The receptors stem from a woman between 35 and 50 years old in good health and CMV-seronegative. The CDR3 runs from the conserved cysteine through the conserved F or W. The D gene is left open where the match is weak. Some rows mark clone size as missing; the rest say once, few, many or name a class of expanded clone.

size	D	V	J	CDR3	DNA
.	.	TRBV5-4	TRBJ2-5	CASSPSARAQETQYF	TGTGCCAGCAGCCCGTCAGCGAGGGCCCAAGAGACCCAGTACTTC
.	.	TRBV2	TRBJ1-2	CASSPYTEPYGYTF	TGTGCCAGCAGCCCCTACACGGAGCCCTATGGCTACACCTTC
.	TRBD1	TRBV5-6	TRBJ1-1	CASSSSGGGWTEAFF	TGTGCCAGCAGCTCCTCAGGGGGCGGTTGGACTGAAGCTTTCTTT
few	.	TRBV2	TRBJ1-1	CASSGLALNTEAFF	TGTGCCAGCAGTGGTCTGGCCTTGAACACTGAAGCTTTCTTT
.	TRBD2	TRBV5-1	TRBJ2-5	CASSLEFGGSGAQETQYF	TGCGCCAGCAGCTTGGAGTTTGGTGGTAGCGGGGCCCAAGAGACCCAGTACTTC
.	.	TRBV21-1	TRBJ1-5	CASNMLWDRTSNQPQHF	TGTGCCAGCAACATGCTGTGGGACAGGACTAGCAATCAGCCCCAGCATTTT
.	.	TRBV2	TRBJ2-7	CASSEWQFYEQYF	TGTGCCAGCAGTGAGTGGCAGTTCTACGAGCAGTACTTC
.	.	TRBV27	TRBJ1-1	CASSLRGNTEAFF	TGTGCCAGCAGTCTCCGGGGGAACACTGAAGCTTTCTTT
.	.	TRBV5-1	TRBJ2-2	CASSLGLTRDTGELFF	TGCGCCAGCAGCTTGGGACTTACCCGAGACACCGGGGAGCTGTTTTTT
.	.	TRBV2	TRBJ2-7	CASSEGWPGDYEQYF	TGTGCCAGCAGTGAAGGTTGGCCAGGGGACTACGAGCAGTACTTC
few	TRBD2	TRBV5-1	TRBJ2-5	CASSPGTSGVVGTQYF	TGCGCCAGCAGCCCTGGGACTAGCGGGGTCGTCGGGACCCAGTACTTC
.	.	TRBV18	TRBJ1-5	CASSPTGTQPQHF	TGTGCCAGCTCACCAACAGGCACTCAGCCCCAGCATTTT
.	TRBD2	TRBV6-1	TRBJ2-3	CASSDGASGRLNTQYF	TGTGCCAGCAGTGACGGGGCTAGCGGGAGGTTAAATACGCAGTATTTT
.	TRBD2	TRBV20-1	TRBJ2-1	CSARSGPQFF	TGCAGTGCCCGTAGCGGGCCTCAGTTCTTC
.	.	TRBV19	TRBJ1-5	CASCVYYGGDLSNQPQHF	TGTGCCAGTTGTGTGTACTATGGGGGGGACCTTAGCAATCAGCCCCAGCATTTT
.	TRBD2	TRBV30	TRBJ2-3	CAWRAPTAGVGDTQYF	TGTGCCTGGAGGGCTCCCACAGCGGGAGTGGGGGATACGCAGTATTTT
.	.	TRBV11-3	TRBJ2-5	CASSLGLGGGETQYF	TGTGCCAGCAGCCTGGGGCTCGGGGGTGGAGAGACCCAGTACTTC
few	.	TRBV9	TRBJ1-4	CASSASFGQEKLFF	TGTGCCAGCAGCGCCTCCTTCGGACAGGAAAAACTGTTTTTT
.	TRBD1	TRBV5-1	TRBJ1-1	CASSLTPTGVENTEAFF	TGCGCCAGCAGCTTGACCCCGACAGGGGTAGAGAACACTGAAGCTTTCTTT
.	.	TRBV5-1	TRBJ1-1	CASSDFWDTEAFF	TGCGCCAGCAGCGACTTCTGGGACACTGAAGCTTTCTTT
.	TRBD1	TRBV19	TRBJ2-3	CASSGRGTGRNTQYF	TGTGCCAGCTCTGGGCGGGGGACAGGGAGGAATACGCAGTATTTT
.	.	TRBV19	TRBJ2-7	CASSIGRLSGDEQYF	TGTGCCAGTAGTATAGGCAGGCTTTCAGGGGACGAGCAGTACTTC
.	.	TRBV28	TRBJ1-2	CASSATGTNYGYTF	TGTGCCAGCAGTGCAACAGGGACCAACTATGGCTACACCTTC
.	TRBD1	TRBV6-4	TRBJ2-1	CASSRDRESDEQFF	TGTGCCAGCAGCCGGGACAGGGAATCGGATGAGCAGTTCTTC
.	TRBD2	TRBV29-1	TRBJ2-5	CSVGDRTSGRLRETQYF	TGCAGCGTTGGGGACCGGACTAGCGGGAGGCTCAGGGAGACCCAGTACTTC
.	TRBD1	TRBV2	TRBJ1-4	CASNGQGNEKLFF	TGTGCCAGCAACGGACAGGGGAATGAAAAACTGTTTTTT
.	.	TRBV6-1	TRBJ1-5	CASSENPGVGNQPQHF	TGTGCCAGCAGTGAGAATCCAGGGGTAGGCAATCAGCCCCAGCATTTT
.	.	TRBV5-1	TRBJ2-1	CASSLASLYGSYNEQFF	TGCGCCAGCAGCTTGGCGAGTTTATACGGGTCCTACAATGAGCAGTTCTTC
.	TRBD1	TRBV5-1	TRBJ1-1	CASSLRTGGDTEAFF	TGCGCCAGCAGCTTGCGAACAGGGGGGGACACTGAAGCTTTCTTT